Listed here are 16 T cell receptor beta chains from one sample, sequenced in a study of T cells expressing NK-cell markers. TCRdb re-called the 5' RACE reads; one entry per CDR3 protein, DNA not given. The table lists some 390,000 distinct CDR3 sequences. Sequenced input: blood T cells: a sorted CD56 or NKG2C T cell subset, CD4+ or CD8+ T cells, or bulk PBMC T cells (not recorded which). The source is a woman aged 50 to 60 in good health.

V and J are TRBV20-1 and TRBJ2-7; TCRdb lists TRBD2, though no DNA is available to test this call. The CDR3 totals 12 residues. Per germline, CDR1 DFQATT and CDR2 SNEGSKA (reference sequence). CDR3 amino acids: CSATGTSVEQYF.

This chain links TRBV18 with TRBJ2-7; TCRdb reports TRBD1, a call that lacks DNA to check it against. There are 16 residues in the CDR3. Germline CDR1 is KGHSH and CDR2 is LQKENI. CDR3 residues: CASSPVGTGIPYEQYF.

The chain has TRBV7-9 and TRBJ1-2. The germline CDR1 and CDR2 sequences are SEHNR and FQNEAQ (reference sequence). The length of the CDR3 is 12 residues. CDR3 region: CASSFIGLGYTF. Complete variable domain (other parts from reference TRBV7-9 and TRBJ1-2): DTGVSQNPRHKITKRGQNVTFRCDPISEHNRLYWYRQTLGQGPEFLTYFQNEAQLEKSRLLSDRFSAERPKGSFSTLEIQRTEQGDSAMYLCASSFIGLGYTFGSGTRLTVV.

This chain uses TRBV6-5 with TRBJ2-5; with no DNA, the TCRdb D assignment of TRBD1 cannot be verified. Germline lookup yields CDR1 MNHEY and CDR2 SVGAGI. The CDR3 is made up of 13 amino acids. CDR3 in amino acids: CASSYPGGVTQYF.

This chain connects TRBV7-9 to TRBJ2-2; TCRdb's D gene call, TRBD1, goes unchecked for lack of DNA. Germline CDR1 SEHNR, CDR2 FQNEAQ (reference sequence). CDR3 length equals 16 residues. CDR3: CASSLALGLDTGELFF.

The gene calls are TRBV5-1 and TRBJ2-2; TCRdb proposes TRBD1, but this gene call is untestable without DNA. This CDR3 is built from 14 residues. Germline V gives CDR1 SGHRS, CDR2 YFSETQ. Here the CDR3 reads CASSVQGASGELFF.

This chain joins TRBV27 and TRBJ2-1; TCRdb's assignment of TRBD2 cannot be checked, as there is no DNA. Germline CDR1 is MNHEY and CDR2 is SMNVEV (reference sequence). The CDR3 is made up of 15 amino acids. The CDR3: CASSPGLLSYNEQFF.

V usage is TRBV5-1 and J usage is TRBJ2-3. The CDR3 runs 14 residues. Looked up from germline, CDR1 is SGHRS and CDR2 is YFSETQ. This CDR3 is CASSTLGRTDTQYF.

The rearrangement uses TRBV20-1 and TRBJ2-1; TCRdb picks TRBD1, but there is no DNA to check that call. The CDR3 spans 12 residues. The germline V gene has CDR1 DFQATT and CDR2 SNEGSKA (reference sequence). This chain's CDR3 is CSAPLSYNEQFF.

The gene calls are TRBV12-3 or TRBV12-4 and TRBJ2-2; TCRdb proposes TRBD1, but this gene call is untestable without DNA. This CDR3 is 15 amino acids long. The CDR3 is CASRRGVLSTGELFF.

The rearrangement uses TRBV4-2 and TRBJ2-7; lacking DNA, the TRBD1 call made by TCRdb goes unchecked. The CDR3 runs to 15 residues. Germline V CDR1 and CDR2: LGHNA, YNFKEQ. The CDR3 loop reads CASSQVPTGYDEQYF.

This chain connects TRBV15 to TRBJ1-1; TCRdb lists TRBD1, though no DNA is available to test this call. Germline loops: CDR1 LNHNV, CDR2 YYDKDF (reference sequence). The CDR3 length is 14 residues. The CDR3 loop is CATSREGSGSRAFF.

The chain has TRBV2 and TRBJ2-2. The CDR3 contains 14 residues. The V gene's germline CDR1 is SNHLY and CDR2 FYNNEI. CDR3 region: CASNLGSNTGELFF.

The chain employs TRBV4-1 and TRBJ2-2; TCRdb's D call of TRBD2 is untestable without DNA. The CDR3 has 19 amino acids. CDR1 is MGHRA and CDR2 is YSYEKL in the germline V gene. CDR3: CASSLTPALAGWNTGELFF.

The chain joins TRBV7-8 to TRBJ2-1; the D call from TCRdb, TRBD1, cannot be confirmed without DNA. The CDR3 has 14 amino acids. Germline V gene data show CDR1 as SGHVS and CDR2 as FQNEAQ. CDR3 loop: CASSPGGGGNEQFF. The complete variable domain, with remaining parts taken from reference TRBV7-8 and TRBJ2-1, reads GAGVSQSPRYKVAKRGQDVALRCDPISGHVSLFWYQQALGQGPEFLTYFQNEAQLDKSGLPSDRFFAERPEGSVSTLKIQRTQQEDSAVYLCASSPGGGGNEQFFGPGTRLTVL.

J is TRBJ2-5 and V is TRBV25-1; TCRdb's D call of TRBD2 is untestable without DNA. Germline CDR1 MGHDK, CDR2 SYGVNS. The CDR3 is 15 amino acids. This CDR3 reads CASSDPSREYETQYF.